Given below is one T cell receptor beta chain in context. This CDR3 comprises 15 residues. With 6 bases removed from V and 0 bases from J, the gap between germline ends came to 15 bases. Germline assignment: CDR1 MNHNS and CDR2 SASEGT. The data stem from a study of T cells in Graves' hyperthyroidism and ophthalmopathy. Study-wide background: Blood from the periphery was taken at initial diagnosis, before any treatment.

It was RNA transcripts that yielded the amplified TCR beta CDR3 regions. HTBI primers were employed in a first-round RT-PCR of the TCR CDR3. Each CDR3 protein is one row after TCRdb ran MiXCR on the multiplex PCR reads. The data show around 260,000 distinct CDR3 sequences, less than 30% seen once. The clonotype comes from a man between 40 and 49 years old with Graves' hyperthyroidism that later progressed to Graves' ophthalmopathy. This rearrangement joins TRBV6-1 to TRBJ2-7, with D perhaps assigned TRBD1 or TRBD2 (5 bases each). Sequencing was done on a sample of blood. The DNA of the CDR3 is TGTGCCAGCAGGCGACGGGACGATAGCTCCTACGAGCAGTACTTC. Its protein is CASRRRDDSSYEQYF.